The 8 T cell receptor beta chains listed next were all sequenced from one sample in a study of blood T cell repertoires in COVID-19. Clones were read by immunoSEQ multiplex PCR, and TCRdb kept only the in-frame ones, dropping some. The sample has about 200,000 clones; approximately 83% are singletons. Sequencing was performed on peripheral blood. These receptors came from a man between 60 and 75 years old with acute or convalescent COVID-19.

The chain couples TRBV5-5 to TRBJ1-2; tentative D call: TRBD1 (6 bases). The CDR3 runs to 14 residues. The germline CDR1 and CDR2 sequences are SGHKS and YYEKEE (reference sequence). V lost 0 bases and J 7 bases, leaving 13 bases between the germline ends. Here the CDR3 reads CASSLDGGAGGYTF. The CDR3 region has the DNA TGTGCCAGCAGCTTGGATGGGGGCGCAGGTGGCTACACCTTC.

This chain links TRBV3-1 (or the pseudogene TRBV3-2) with TRBJ1-6; the match to TRBD1 covers 9 bases. The germline V gene has CDR1 LGHDT and CDR2 YNNKEL (reference sequence). The CDR3 is made up of 15 amino acids. Trimming removed 3 bases from V and 8 bases from J; junction bases left unmatched: 5. CDR3 loop: CASSHETGGHSPLHF. CDR3 nucleotide sequence: TGTGCCAGCAGCCACGAGACAGGGGGGCATTCACCCCTCCACTTT.

The rearrangement joins TRBV28 to TRBJ1-2; D is ambiguous. The CDR3 totals 13 residues. Per the germline V gene, CDR1 is MDHEN and CDR2 is SYDVKM. V lost 6 bases, J lost 6 bases, and 14 bases lay in between. CDR3: CASSSGGRDGYTF. In DNA, the CDR3 is TGTGCCAGCAGCTCGGGAGGCCGGGATGGCTACACCTTC.

This chain joins TRBV10-3 and TRBJ2-5, with D perhaps matching TRBD2 (5 bases). The CDR3 contains 13 residues. With 10 bases removed from V and 0 bases from J, the gap between germline ends came to 12 bases. Germline CDR1 reads ENHRY; CDR2 reads SYGVKD. The CDR3, as DNA: TGTGCCACCAAGGTGAGGGACCAAGAGACCCAGTACTTC. It is translated as CATKVRDQETQYF.

The chain couples TRBV27 to TRBJ1-5, with 9 positions matching TRBD1. The CDR3 is made up of 17 amino acids. Germline V gene sequence: CDR1 MNHEY, CDR2 SMNVEV (reference sequence). V gave up 3 bases and J gave up 6 bases; unmatched junction bases: 12. CDR3 sequence (DNA): TGTGCCAGCAGTTTTTCCTCCGGGACAGGGTATATTCAGCCCCAGCATTTT. This translates into CASSFSSGTGYIQPQHF.

The genes are TRBV30 and TRBJ1-2; maybe TRBD1 (5 bases). Per germline, CDR1 GTSNPN and CDR2 SVGIG (reference sequence). Trimming took off 3 bases at V and 5 bases at J, with 16 bases between the two ends. This CDR3 comprises 14 residues. The CDR3 bases are TGTGCCTGGAGCAGCCCCCGGGAGGGGTATGGCTACACCTTC. Translated, it gives CAWSSPREGYGYTF.

This rearrangement joins TRBV28 to TRBJ2-1, with D possibly matching TRBD2 (8 bases). This CDR3 contains 20 residues. Germline values: CDR1 MDHEN, CDR2 SYDVKM. Trimming removed 6 bases at V and 8 bases at J, with 35 bases between. CDR3 sequence reads: CASRRRGPSRFREGRDEQFF. CDR3 DNA: TGTGCCAGCAGAAGGAGGGGGCCGAGCAGATTTCGGGAGGGCCGCGATGAGCAGTTCTTC.

V usage is TRBV3-1 (or the pseudogene TRBV3-2) and J usage is TRBJ1-4, with TRBD1 matching over 7 bases. The CDR3 has 17 residues. The germline CDR1 and CDR2 sequences are LGHDT and YNNKEL (reference sequence). V lost 5 bases and J lost 5; bases outside the gene matches: 14. Here the CDR3 DNA reads TGTGCCAGCAGCTCCAGGGGACAGAATAATGGGAATGAAAAACTGTTTTTT. This translates into CASSSRGQNNGNEKLFF.